This TCR beta chain was profiled in a study of cytomegalovirus exposure and HLA in healthy donors. PCR involved 60 Vbeta and 13 Jbeta primers. TCRdb keeps only in-frame clones here, not all; method: immunoSEQ multiplex PCR. This table has about 140,000 clones, 75% to 85% appearing once. Study-level results: Within an earlier analysis, most TCR beta V segments proved productive either about 90% or about 30% of the time. Most CMV-associated TCR beta chains were later found to appear HLA-restricted. In a later analysis, common viral pathogens appeared linked to several of the most significant clusters.

Healthy bone marrow donors made up the cohort. V shed 6 bases and J 9 bases; nucleotides not matched to a gene: 13. Germline assignment: CDR1 MNHNY and CDR2 SVGAGI (reference sequence). This CDR3 has 15 residues. As to this clone: Its cognate antigen is unknown.

The V gene is TRBV6-6, the J gene TRBJ2-1, with TRBD2 matching over 8 bases. The clonotype originates from a man aged 50 or older in good health and CMV-seronegative. The sequenced sample consisted of PBMCs. DNA of the CDR3: TGTGCCAGCAGCCCACCGGGACTAGGGGAAAGTGAGCAGTTCTTC. This encodes CASSPPGLGESEQFF.